There are many counts of the clone carrying this T cell receptor beta chain. Its target is not known. The data belong to a study of T cell repertoires in cytomegalovirus infection. Overall study context: Public TCR beta signatures provided an indication of both CMV infection and a matching HLA type.

Study-wide results and caveats: Cumulated frequencies of public TCR beta families served to identify carriers of CMV plus the relevant HLA. What dominated the ex vivo response were HLA-C-restricted CMV-specific TCR beta clonotypes.

V lost 2 bases and J lost 4, with 15 bases in between. CDR3 length equals 16 residues. Looked up from germline, CDR1 is SGHTA and CDR2 is FQGNSA. TCRdb redid the calling of the reads with MiXCR, one entry per CDR3 protein. The table has over 300,000 distinct CDR3 sequences, 17% seen once. The material sequenced was PBMCs. The TCR comes from a human donor in good health (CMV status not recorded). Some clones in this sample may be carry-over from other donors' samples. This chain uses TRBV7-2 with TRBJ2-1; either TRBD1 or TRBD2 may fit D (6 bases each). CDR3 amino acids: CASSLRGAIGYNEQFF. The CDR3, as DNA: TGTGCCAGCAGCTTAAGGGGGGCAATAGGGTACAATGAGCAGTTCTTC.